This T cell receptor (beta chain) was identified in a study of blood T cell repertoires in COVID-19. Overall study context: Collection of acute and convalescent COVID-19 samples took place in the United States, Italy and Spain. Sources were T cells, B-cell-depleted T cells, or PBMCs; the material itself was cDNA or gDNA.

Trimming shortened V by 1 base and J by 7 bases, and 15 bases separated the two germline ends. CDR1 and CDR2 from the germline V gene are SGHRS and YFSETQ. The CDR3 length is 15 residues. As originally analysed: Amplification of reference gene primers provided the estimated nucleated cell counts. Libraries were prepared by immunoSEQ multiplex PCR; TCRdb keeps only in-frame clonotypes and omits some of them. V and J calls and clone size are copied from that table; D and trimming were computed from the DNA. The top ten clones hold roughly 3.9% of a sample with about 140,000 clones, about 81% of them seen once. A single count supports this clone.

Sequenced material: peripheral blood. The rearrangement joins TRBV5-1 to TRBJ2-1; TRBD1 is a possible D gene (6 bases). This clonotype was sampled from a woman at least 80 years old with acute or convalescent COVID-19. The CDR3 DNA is TGCGCCAGCAGCTTGCTCGGGACAAGGGAGAATGAGCAGTTCTTC. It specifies CASSLLGTRENEQFF.